Listed below are T cell receptor beta chains from one sample, sequenced in a study of blood T cell repertoires in COVID-19. Here immunoSEQ multiplex PCR was the method, and the copy in TCRdb shows in-frame clones only, minus some. Of 150,000 to 160,000 clones listed, around 85% are singletons. Source material: peripheral blood. The receptors were gathered from a woman in her 70s with acute or convalescent COVID-19. Each CDR3 is given with its conserved first and last residue. D genes are given only for firm matches. The listing skips clone size in some rows; elsewhere it reads once, few, many or a size class.

CDR3 length: 15; J gene: TRBJ1-2; clone size: NA; D gene: TRBD1; V gene: TRBV5-1; CDR3 protein: CASSPRQGRDYGYTF; CDR3 DNA: TGCGCCAGCAGCCCGCGACAGGGTAGGGACTATGGCTACACCTTC
CDR3 length: 13; J gene: TRBJ2-3; clone size: NA; D gene: NA; V gene: TRBV5-4; CDR3 protein: CASRLQGSDTQYF; CDR3 DNA: TGTGCCAGCAGACTACAGGGCTCCGATACGCAGTATTTT
CDR3 length: 14; J gene: TRBJ1-2; clone size: once; D gene: NA; V gene: TRBV6-5; CDR3 protein: CASGRGDDVRGYTF; CDR3 DNA: TGTGCCAGCGGGCGGGGCGATGACGTTAGGGGCTACACCTTC
CDR3 length: 15; J gene: TRBJ1-4; clone size: NA; D gene: NA; V gene: TRBV7-6; CDR3 protein: CASSPRAGTNEKLFF; CDR3 DNA: TGTGCCAGCAGCCCGAGGGCTGGAACTAATGAAAAACTGTTTTTT
CDR3 length: 15; J gene: TRBJ1-5; clone size: NA; D gene: NA; V gene: TRBV20-1; CDR3 protein: CSASRDRLENQPQHF; CDR3 DNA: TGCAGTGCTAGTCGCGACAGGCTAGAAAATCAGCCCCAGCATTTT
CDR3 length: 16; J gene: TRBJ2-6; clone size: NA; D gene: TRBD1; V gene: TRBV5-4; CDR3 protein: CASSLGGDSGANVLTF; CDR3 DNA: TGTGCCAGCAGCCTAGGGGGCGACTCTGGGGCCAACGTCCTGACTTTC
CDR3 length: 17; J gene: TRBJ1-4; clone size: NA; D gene: TRBD1; V gene: TRBV5-1; CDR3 protein: CASSRQPGQGLDEKLFF; CDR3 DNA: TGCGCCAGCAGCCGCCAACCGGGACAGGGGCTAGATGAAAAACTGTTTTTT
CDR3 length: 19; J gene: TRBJ2-2; clone size: NA; D gene: TRBD2; V gene: TRBV11-3; CDR3 protein: CASTLTLGLAGANTGELFF; CDR3 DNA: TGTGCCAGCACCTTGACCCTCGGACTAGCGGGGGCGAACACCGGGGAGCTGTTTTTT
CDR3 length: 12; J gene: TRBJ1-6; clone size: NA; D gene: NA; V gene: TRBV5-6; CDR3 protein: CASSLQGGDLHF; CDR3 DNA: TGTGCCAGCAGCCTACAGGGCGGTGACCTCCACTTT
CDR3 length: 15; J gene: TRBJ1-1; clone size: NA; D gene: TRBD1; V gene: TRBV5-1; CDR3 protein: CASSSGTAMNTEAFF; CDR3 DNA: TGCGCCAGCAGCTCCGGGACAGCGATGAACACTGAAGCTTTCTTT
CDR3 length: 15; J gene: TRBJ1-2; clone size: NA; D gene: TRBD1; V gene: TRBV6-6; CDR3 protein: CASSSRDRGDYGYTF; CDR3 DNA: TGTGCCAGCAGTTCCCGGGACAGGGGCGACTATGGCTACACCTTC
CDR3 length: 13; J gene: TRBJ1-1; clone size: NA; D gene: TRBD1; V gene: TRBV6-5; CDR3 protein: CATLATGRAEAFF; CDR3 DNA: TGTGCCACCCTGGCGACAGGGCGCGCTGAAGCTTTCTTT
CDR3 length: 13; J gene: TRBJ1-2; clone size: NA; D gene: NA; V gene: TRBV11-2; CDR3 protein: CASSRSTAYGYTF; CDR3 DNA: TGTGCCAGCAGCCGATCGACAGCCTATGGCTACACCTTC
CDR3 length: 16; J gene: TRBJ1-4; clone size: NA; D gene: TRBD1; V gene: TRBV3-1/TRBV3-2; CDR3 protein: CASSQPQGTGDEKLFF; CDR3 DNA: TGTGCCAGCAGCCAGCCCCAGGGGACAGGGGATGAAAAACTGTTTTTT
CDR3 length: 13; J gene: TRBJ1-5; clone size: NA; D gene: NA; V gene: TRBV18; CDR3 protein: CASSPLEGQPQHF; CDR3 DNA: TGTGCCAGCTCACCTTTAGAGGGTCAGCCCCAGCATTTT
CDR3 length: 16; J gene: TRBJ2-2; clone size: NA; D gene: TRBD2; V gene: TRBV5-8; CDR3 protein: CASNIGRGLNTGELFF; CDR3 DNA: TGTGCCAGCAACATTGGGCGGGGGTTAAACACCGGGGAGCTGTTTTTT
CDR3 length: 14; J gene: TRBJ2-7; clone size: once; D gene: TRBD1; V gene: TRBV2; CDR3 protein: CASSEEQGAFEQYF; CDR3 DNA: TGTGCCAGCAGTGAGGAACAGGGGGCTTTCGAGCAGTACTTC
CDR3 length: 17; J gene: TRBJ1-2; clone size: NA; D gene: TRBD1; V gene: TRBV7-2; CDR3 protein: CASSPQGQGGTNYGYTF; CDR3 DNA: TGTGCCAGCAGCCCCCAGGGGCAGGGGGGAACTAACTATGGCTACACCTTC
CDR3 length: 16; J gene: TRBJ1-6; clone size: NA; D gene: TRBD1; V gene: TRBV16; CDR3 protein: CAGGQGSSSYNSPLHF; CDR3 DNA: TGTGCCGGCGGACAGGGTTCGAGCTCCTATAATTCACCCCTCCACTTT
CDR3 length: 16; J gene: TRBJ2-5; clone size: NA; D gene: TRBD2; V gene: TRBV7-9; CDR3 protein: CASSPGSGGYQETQYF; CDR3 DNA: TGTGCCAGCAGCCCGGGTAGCGGGGGGTACCAAGAGACCCAGTACTTC
CDR3 length: 16; J gene: TRBJ1-1; clone size: NA; D gene: NA; V gene: TRBV27; CDR3 protein: CASSRALQGAYTEAFF; CDR3 DNA: TGTGCCAGCAGTCGTGCCCTACAGGGCGCGTACACTGAAGCTTTCTTT
CDR3 length: 13; J gene: TRBJ1-1; clone size: NA; D gene: TRBD1; V gene: TRBV12-3/TRBV12-4; CDR3 protein: CASRQGLNTEAFF; CDR3 DNA: TGTGCCAGTAGACAGGGGCTGAACACTGAAGCTTTCTTT
CDR3 length: 15; J gene: TRBJ1-2; clone size: NA; D gene: NA; V gene: TRBV4-1; CDR3 protein: CASSLSDRRNYGYTF; CDR3 DNA: TGCGCCAGCAGCCTTAGCGACAGGCGAAACTATGGCTACACCTTC
CDR3 length: 12; J gene: TRBJ1-2; clone size: NA; D gene: TRBD1; V gene: TRBV6-2/TRBV6-3; CDR3 protein: CASSQNRDSLFF; CDR3 DNA: TGTGCCAGCAGTCAGAATCGGGACAGCCTTTTCTTC
CDR3 length: 16; J gene: TRBJ2-5; clone size: NA; D gene: NA; V gene: TRBV28; CDR3 protein: CASSPLAAAFQETQYF; CDR3 DNA: TGTGCCAGCAGTCCTCTCGCGGCGGCATTTCAAGAGACCCAGTACTTC
CDR3 length: 16; J gene: TRBJ2-4; clone size: NA; D gene: NA; V gene: TRBV7-2; CDR3 protein: CASSPSGLLAKNIQYF; CDR3 DNA: TGTGCCAGCAGCCCGAGCGGACTCTTAGCCAAAAACATTCAGTACTTC
CDR3 length: 15; J gene: TRBJ2-1; clone size: NA; D gene: NA; V gene: TRBV5-1; CDR3 protein: CASSPRSGVYNEQFF; CDR3 DNA: TGCGCCAGCAGCCCTCGTTCGGGGGTATACAATGAGCAGTTCTTC
CDR3 length: 16; J gene: TRBJ2-3; clone size: NA; D gene: NA; V gene: TRBV5-4; CDR3 protein: CASSPGLSEVGDTQYF; CDR3 DNA: TGTGCCAGCAGCCCCGGACTCTCAGAAGTGGGAGATACGCAGTATTTT
CDR3 length: 16; J gene: TRBJ2-5; clone size: NA; D gene: NA; V gene: TRBV5-1; CDR3 protein: CASSSGMSRDRETQYF; CDR3 DNA: TGCGCCAGCAGCTCTGGGATGTCCAGGGATCGGGAGACCCAGTACTTC
CDR3 length: 11; J gene: TRBJ1-1; clone size: NA; D gene: TRBD1; V gene: TRBV20-1; CDR3 protein: CSARTGGKAFF; CDR3 DNA: TGCAGTGCTAGAACAGGGGGTAAAGCTTTCTTT
CDR3 length: 13; J gene: TRBJ1-1; clone size: NA; D gene: NA; V gene: TRBV3-1/TRBV3-2; CDR3 protein: CASSQVSTGGAFF; CDR3 DNA: TGTGCCAGCAGCCAAGTTTCCACGGGTGGAGCTTTCTTT
CDR3 length: 15; J gene: TRBJ1-4; clone size: NA; D gene: NA; V gene: TRBV5-8; CDR3 protein: CASSPGQLSNEKLFF; CDR3 DNA: TGTGCCAGCAGCCCAGGACAGTTGTCTAATGAAAAACTGTTTTTT
CDR3 length: 15; J gene: TRBJ2-5; clone size: NA; D gene: TRBD2; V gene: TRBV7-9; CDR3 protein: CASSFGAGGEETQYF; CDR3 DNA: TGTGCCAGCAGCTTTGGTGCGGGGGGGGAAGAGACCCAGTACTTC
CDR3 length: 14; J gene: TRBJ1-2; clone size: NA; D gene: TRBD1; V gene: TRBV28; CDR3 protein: CASSPDRDAYGYTF; CDR3 DNA: TGTGCCAGCAGTCCGGACAGGGATGCCTATGGCTACACCTTC
CDR3 length: 14; J gene: TRBJ1-1; clone size: NA; D gene: NA; V gene: TRBV2; CDR3 protein: CASSVTGSYTEAFF; CDR3 DNA: TGTGCCAGCAGTGTTACCGGGTCTTACACTGAAGCTTTCTTT
CDR3 length: 15; J gene: TRBJ1-1; clone size: NA; D gene: TRBD1; V gene: TRBV18; CDR3 protein: CASSNPGQGKTEAFF; CDR3 DNA: TGTGCCAGCTCAAATCCGGGACAGGGTAAAACTGAAGCTTTCTTT
CDR3 length: 18; J gene: TRBJ2-7; clone size: NA; D gene: TRBD2; V gene: TRBV6-6; CDR3 protein: CASRRTGTSGGARYEQYF; CDR3 DNA: TGTGCCAGCAGACGAACCGGGACTAGCGGGGGAGCTAGGTACGAGCAGTACTTC
CDR3 length: 12; J gene: TRBJ1-1; clone size: NA; D gene: NA; V gene: TRBV10-3; CDR3 protein: CAISESGPEAFF; CDR3 DNA: TGTGCCATCAGTGAGTCTGGGCCTGAAGCTTTCTTT
CDR3 length: 12; J gene: TRBJ2-5; clone size: NA; D gene: NA; V gene: TRBV12-3/TRBV12-4; CDR3 protein: CASSFTQETQYF; CDR3 DNA: TGTGCCAGCAGTTTTACACAAGAGACCCAGTACTTC
CDR3 length: 17; J gene: TRBJ1-1; clone size: NA; D gene: TRBD1; V gene: TRBV24-1; CDR3 protein: CATSENRDRGQDTEAFF; CDR3 DNA: TGTGCCACCAGTGAAAACCGGGACAGGGGGCAGGACACTGAAGCTTTCTTT
CDR3 length: 15; J gene: TRBJ1-1; clone size: NA; D gene: NA; V gene: TRBV5-1; CDR3 protein: CASSLGQTMNTEAFF; CDR3 DNA: TGCGCCAGCAGCTTGGGACAGACGATGAACACTGAAGCTTTCTTT